This T cell receptor (beta chain) was recorded in a study of blood T cell repertoires in COVID-19. Study as a whole: Samples of COVID-19 (acute and convalescent) were obtained from the United States, Italy and Spain. T cells, B-cell-depleted T cells, or PBMCs provided the cDNA or gDNA that served as material.

This clone was picked up one time. Profiling relied on immunoSEQ multiplex PCR, and the TCRdb table lists in-frame clones only, not all of them. The sample lists around 140,000 clones, around 86% occurring once. This CDR3 comprises 16 residues. CDR1 and CDR2 from the germline V gene are SGHTA and FQGNSA. V dropped 5 bases and J dropped 4; count of bases not matched to a gene: 12. This receptor was obtained from a human donor in a cohort sampled during active COVID-19. The specimen sequenced was peripheral blood. The rearrangement links TRBV7-2 to TRBJ2-7; 9 bases line up with TRBD1. CDR3 amino acids: CASSQRPGQGVYEQYF. The DNA of the CDR3 is TGTGCCAGCAGCCAACGGCCGGGACAGGGTGTTTACGAGCAGTACTTC. The full variable domain, rest sourced from reference TRBV7-2 and TRBJ2-7, is GAGVSQSPSNKVTEKGKDVELRCDPISGHTALYWYRQSLGQGLEFLIYFQGNSAPDKSGLPSDRFSAERTGGSVSTLTIQRTQQEDSAVYLCASSQRPGQGVYEQYFGPGTRLTVT.